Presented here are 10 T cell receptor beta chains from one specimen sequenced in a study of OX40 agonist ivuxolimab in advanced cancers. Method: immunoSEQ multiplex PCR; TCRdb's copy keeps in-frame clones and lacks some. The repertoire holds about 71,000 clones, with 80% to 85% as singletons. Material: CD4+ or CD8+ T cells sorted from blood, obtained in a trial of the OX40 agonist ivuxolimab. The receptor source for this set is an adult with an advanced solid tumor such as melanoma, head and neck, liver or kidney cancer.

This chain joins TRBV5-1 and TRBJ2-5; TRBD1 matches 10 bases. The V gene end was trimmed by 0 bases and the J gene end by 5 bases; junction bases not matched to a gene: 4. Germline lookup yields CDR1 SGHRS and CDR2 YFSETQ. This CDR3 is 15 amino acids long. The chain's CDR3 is CASSLGQGAMETQYF. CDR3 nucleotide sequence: TGCGCCAGCAGCTTGGGACAGGGGGCAATGGAGACCCAGTACTTC.

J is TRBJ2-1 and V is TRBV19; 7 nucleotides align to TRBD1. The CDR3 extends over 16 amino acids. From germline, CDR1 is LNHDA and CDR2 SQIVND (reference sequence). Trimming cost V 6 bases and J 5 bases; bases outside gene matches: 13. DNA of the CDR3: TGTGCCAGTAGCCCTAACCGACAGGGTCCCAACAATGAGCAGTTCTTC. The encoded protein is CASSPNRQGPNNEQFF.

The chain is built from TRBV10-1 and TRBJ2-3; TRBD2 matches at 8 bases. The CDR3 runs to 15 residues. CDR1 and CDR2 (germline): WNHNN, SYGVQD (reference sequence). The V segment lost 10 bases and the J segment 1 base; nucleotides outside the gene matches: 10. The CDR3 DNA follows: TGCGCCAACGGTAGCCTGCGGGGGGGCACAGATACGCAGTATTTT. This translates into CANGSLRGGTDTQYF.

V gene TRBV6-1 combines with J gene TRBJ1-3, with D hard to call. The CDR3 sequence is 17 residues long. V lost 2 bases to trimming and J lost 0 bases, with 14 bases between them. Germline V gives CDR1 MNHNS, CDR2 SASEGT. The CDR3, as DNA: TGTGCCAGCAGTGAACAGCCCCGAGGAGGCTCTGGAAACACCATATATTTT. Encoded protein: CASSEQPRGGSGNTIYF.

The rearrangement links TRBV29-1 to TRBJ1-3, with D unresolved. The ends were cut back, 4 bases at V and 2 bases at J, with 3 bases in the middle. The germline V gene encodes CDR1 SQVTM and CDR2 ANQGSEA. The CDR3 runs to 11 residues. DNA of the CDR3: TGCAGCGTTGGGGCTGGAAACACCATATATTTT. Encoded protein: CSVGAGNTIYF.

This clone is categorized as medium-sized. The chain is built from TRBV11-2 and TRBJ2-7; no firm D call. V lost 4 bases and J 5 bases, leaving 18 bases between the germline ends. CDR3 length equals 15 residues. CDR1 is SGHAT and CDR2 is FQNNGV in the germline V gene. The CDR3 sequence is CASSSPTQERNEQYF. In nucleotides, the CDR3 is TGTGCCAGCAGCTCCCCGACCCAGGAACGTAACGAGCAGTACTTC.

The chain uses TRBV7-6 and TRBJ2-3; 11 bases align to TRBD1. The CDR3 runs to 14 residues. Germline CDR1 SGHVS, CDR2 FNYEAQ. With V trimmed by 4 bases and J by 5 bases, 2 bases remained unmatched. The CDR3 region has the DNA TGTGCCAGCAGCTCCGGGACAGGGGGAGATACGCAGTATTTT. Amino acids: CASSSGTGGDTQYF.

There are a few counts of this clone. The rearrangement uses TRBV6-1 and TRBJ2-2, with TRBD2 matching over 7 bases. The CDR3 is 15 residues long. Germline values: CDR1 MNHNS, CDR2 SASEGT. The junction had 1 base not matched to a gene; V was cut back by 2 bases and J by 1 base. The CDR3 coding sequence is TGTGCCAGCAGTGAATCTAGCGGGAACACCGGGGAGCTGTTTTTT. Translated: CASSESSGNTGELFF.

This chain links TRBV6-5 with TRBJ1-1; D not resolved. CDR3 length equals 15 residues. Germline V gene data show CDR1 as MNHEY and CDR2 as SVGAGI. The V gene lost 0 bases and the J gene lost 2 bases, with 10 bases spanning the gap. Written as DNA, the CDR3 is TGTGCCAGCAGTTACTCGGTCGGCAGTAACACTGAAGCTTTCTTT. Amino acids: CASSYSVGSNTEAFF.

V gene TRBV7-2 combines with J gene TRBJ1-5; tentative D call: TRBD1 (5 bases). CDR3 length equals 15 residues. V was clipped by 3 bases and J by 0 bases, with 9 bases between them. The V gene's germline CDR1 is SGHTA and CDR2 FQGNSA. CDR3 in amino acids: CASSLQGFSNQPQHF. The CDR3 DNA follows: TGTGCCAGCAGCTTGCAGGGATTTAGCAATCAGCCCCAGCATTTT. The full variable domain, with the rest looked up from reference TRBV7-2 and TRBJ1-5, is GAGVSQSPSNKVTEKGKDVELRCDPISGHTALYWYRQSLGQGLEFLIYFQGNSAPDKSGLPSDRFSAERTGGSVSTLTIQRTQQEDSAVYLCASSLQGFSNQPQHFGDGTRLSIL.